The present TCR beta chain was sequenced within a study of CD8 T cells in Susac syndrome. Findings and caveats of the study: Total CD8+ repertoires held approximately 15 Susac-specific public clones, while CD8+ TEMRA repertoires held five or six. Clonal expansion involving Susac CD8+ cells peaked in TEMRA cells and active patients.

The RNA input was about 0.5 to 1 ug, and it was reverse transcribed with random hexamers. immunoSEQ multiplex PCR amplified TCR beta CDR3 across 54 Vbeta, 13 Jbeta. MiXCR was run by TCRdb on the immunoSEQ multiplex PCR reads, yielding one entry per CDR3 protein. The sample has around 110,000 distinct CDR3 sequences; roughly 94% are singletons. In regard to this clonotype: Antigen: not known.

With V trimmed by 0 bases and J by 7 bases, 2 bases remained unmatched. The CDR3 is 13 residues long. CDR1 and CDR2 from the germline V gene are DFQATT and SNEGSKA (reference sequence). The CD8+ and CD4+ T cells were negatively isolated, with the TEMRA cells enriched by FACS. The material sequenced was CD8+ T cells from PBMCs. The rearrangement links TRBV20-1 to TRBJ2-3, with 9 bases fitting TRBD1. The TCR sequence derives from a human donor with Susac syndrome. The CDR3 region is CSARDGTGNTQYF. CDR3 DNA sequence: TGCAGTGCTAGAGATGGGACAGGGAATACGCAGTATTTT.